This TCR beta chain stems from a study of shared clonotypes between healthy human individuals. V was pared by 4 bases and J by 4 bases, with 10 bases of the junction left unmatched. The CDR3 spans 16 residues. Germline-derived CDR1 and CDR2 are KGHSH and LQKENI. Regarding this clone: Its matching antigen is unknown.

Data came from immunoSEQ multiplex PCR; TCRdb stores just in-frame clones and leaves some out. The sample shows about 670,000 clones, less than 80% of them seen only once. Study-level results: Clonotypes which were not shared had lower generation probabilities than clonotypes that all four donors shared. As a rule, naive subsets had a larger estimated richness than memory subsets.

The chain employs TRBV18 and TRBJ1-1; 9 bases align to TRBD1. Material for sequencing was memory CD4+ T cells sorted from blood. Subset given: CD45RA-negative fraction. The sequence was collected from a woman aged 30 to 39 in good health. The CDR3 DNA sequence: TGTGCCAGCTCACGAGGCAGGACAGGGGTTGGCACTGAAGCTTTCTTT. It translates to CASSRGRTGVGTEAFF. Complete variable domain (other parts from reference TRBV18 and TRBJ1-1): NAGVMQNPRHLVRRRGQEARLRCSPMKGHSHVYWYRQLPEEGLKFMVYLQKENIIDESGMPKERFSAEFPKEGPSILRIQQVVRGDSAAYFCASSRGRTGVGTEAFFGQGTRLTVV.